Presented here are 26 T cell receptor beta chains from one specimen sequenced in a study of T cell responses to AZD1222 COVID-19 vaccine. Only in-frame clones appear in the TCRdb table, and some are missing; sequencing was by immunoSEQ multiplex PCR. The table includes over 200,000 clones, 90% to 95% detected once. The sequences come from peripheral blood, collected 28 days after the second dose of the MenACWY control vaccine. These receptors were obtained from an adult who received the MenACWY meningococcal vaccine as a control.

The chain employs TRBV6-5 and TRBJ1-3; D is possibly TRBD1 (5 bases). Germline V lookup: CDR1 MNHEY, CDR2 SVGAGI. The CDR3 sequence is 16 residues long. V dropped 4 bases and J dropped 0 bases, with 13 bases sitting between them. The CDR3 loop is CASSFAGPSSGNTIYF. The CDR3 DNA sequence: TGTGCCAGCAGTTTCGCGGGGCCAAGCTCTGGAAACACCATATATTTT.

The rearrangement joins TRBV7-2 to TRBJ1-1; TRBD1 matches at 7 bases. Germline V gives CDR1 SGHTA, CDR2 FQGNSA. The CDR3 totals 15 residues. V dropped 4 bases and J dropped 11; count of bases not matched to a gene: 16. The CDR3 sequence: CASSYLKGAPGEAFF. CDR3 nucleotide sequence: TGTGCCAGCAGCTACCTGAAGGGGGCCCCTGGGGAGGCTTTCTTT.

The chain uses TRBV5-6 and TRBJ1-1, with D perhaps matching TRBD1 (6 bases). The CDR3 spans 16 residues. Per the germline V gene, CDR1 is SGHDT and CDR2 is YYEEEE. The V end lost 1 base, the J end lost 3 bases, and 16 bases lay between the germline ends. The CDR3 nucleotides read TGTGCCAGCAGCTTGTCCGGGACACTCAGGGACACTGAAGCTTTCTTT. This gives the protein CASSLSGTLRDTEAFF.

The rearrangement uses TRBV7-9 and TRBJ2-5; TRBD2 agrees at 14 bases. Germline V CDR1 and CDR2: SEHNR, FQNEAQ (reference sequence). Trimming took 5 bases from V and 5 from J; bases not matched to a gene: 10. The CDR3 extends over 17 amino acids. DNA for the CDR3: TGTGCCAGCAGCAAACCGACTAGCGGGGGGGCCGGTGAGACCCAGTACTTC. Encoded protein: CASSKPTSGGAGETQYF.

This chain uses TRBV2 with TRBJ2-5; 8 bases are shared with TRBD1. V trimming: 6 bases; J trimming: 4 bases; junction bases outside the gene matches: 7. Germline CDR1 and CDR2: SNHLY and FYNNEI. This CDR3 has 14 amino acids. CDR3 nucleotide sequence: TGTGCCAGCAGAACCGGACAGGGTTTAGAGACCCAGTACTTC. Its protein product is CASRTGQGLETQYF.

The rearrangement links TRBV6-5 to TRBJ1-1, with D uncertain. Per the germline V gene, CDR1 is MNHEY and CDR2 is SVGAGI. This CDR3 is built from 13 residues. Trimming cost V 6 bases and J 0 bases, with 8 bases left between them. CDR3 in amino acids: CASRVDLNTEAFF. CDR3 bases: TGTGCCAGCAGAGTCGACTTGAACACTGAAGCTTTCTTT.

V and J are TRBV12-5 and TRBJ1-1, with D unresolved. CDR1 is LGHNT and CDR2 is FRNRAP in the germline V gene. The length of the CDR3 is 12 residues. V lost 8 bases and J lost 1, with 8 bases in between. CDR3 amino acids: CASCSGNTEAFF. CDR3 coding DNA: TGTGCTAGTTGCTCGGGGAACACTGAAGCTTTCTTT.

This chain uses TRBV7-2 with TRBJ1-2, with unresolved D. The CDR3 loop spans 15 amino acids. Germline V gives CDR1 SGHTA, CDR2 FQGNSA. Trimming shortened V by 5 bases and J by 2 bases, and 15 bases separated the two germline ends. The CDR3 sequence is CASSPSGSGNYGYTF. CDR3 DNA sequence: TGTGCCAGCAGCCCCTCAGGATCGGGCAACTATGGCTACACCTTC.

The rearrangement links TRBV5-5 to TRBJ1-3, with D unclear. The CDR3 covers 12 residues. Germline loops: CDR1 SGHKS, CDR2 YYEKEE (reference sequence). Trimming removed 4 bases at V and 4 bases at J, with 6 bases between. As DNA, the CDR3 is TGTGCCAGCAGCCCGGGAGGAAACACCATATATTTT. This encodes CASSPGGNTIYF.

The V gene is TRBV2, the J gene TRBJ1-1; no clear D. The length of the CDR3 is 13 residues. Germline lookup yields CDR1 SNHLY and CDR2 FYNNEI. V lost 5 bases to trimming and J lost 1 base, with 8 bases between them. The CDR3 DNA follows: TGTGCCAGCAGTTCACAACGGAACACTGAAGCTTTCTTT. Translation: CASSSQRNTEAFF.

The chain has TRBV6-5 and TRBJ2-5; D gene unclear. The CDR3 contains 11 residues. V was trimmed by 6 bases and J by 0 bases, leaving 2 bases between them. Per the germline V gene, CDR1 is MNHEY and CDR2 is SVGAGI. In nucleotides, the CDR3 is TGTGCCAGCAGCAACCAAGAGACCCAGTACTTC. Amino acid sequence: CASSNQETQYF.

The rearrangement links TRBV7-9 to TRBJ1-2; the D gene is possibly TRBD1 (5 bases). V lost 5 bases to trimming and J lost 8 bases, with 18 bases between them. Germline lookup yields CDR1 SEHNR and CDR2 FQNEAQ (reference sequence). The CDR3 has 14 amino acids. This CDR3 reads CASSPGTPARGYTF. The DNA for the CDR3 is TGTGCCAGCAGCCCTGGGACCCCTGCTCGCGGCTACACCTTC.

The CDR3 region is CASSRGGRGGLWDTQYF. Here the CDR3 DNA reads TGTGCCAGCAGCCGCGGCGGGCGGGGGGGCCTTTGGGATACGCAGTATTTT. The chain recombines TRBV3-1 (or the pseudogene TRBV3-2) with TRBJ2-3; 9 positions match TRBD2. The CDR3 is made up of 17 amino acids. The V segment lost 4 bases and the J segment 6 bases; nucleotides outside the gene matches: 14. In germline, CDR1 is LGHDT, CDR2 YNNKEL (reference sequence).

V is TRBV7-9 and J is TRBJ2-1; weak D call: TRBD1 (6 bases). The V gene lost 6 bases and the J gene lost 7 bases, with 10 bases spanning the gap. Germline CDR1 and CDR2: SEHNR and FQNEAQ (reference sequence). This CDR3 spans 12 amino acids. The CDR3, as DNA: TGTGCCAGCAGATGGGGGCGGAATGAGCAGTTCTTC. Protein sequence: CASRWGRNEQFF.

The CDR3 loop reads CASSRASGGYGYTF. DNA of the CDR3: TGTGCCAGCAGCAGAGCGTCCGGCGGCTATGGCTACACCTTC. This chain connects TRBV11-2 to TRBJ1-2, with D hard to call. The CDR3 spans 14 residues. Germline V CDR1 and CDR2: SGHAT, FQNNGV. The germline V and J ends were trimmed by 5 bases and 4 bases, with 14 bases remaining between them.

V gene TRBV6-5 combines with J gene TRBJ2-7, with D possibly being TRBD1 (6 bases). The CDR3 is 11 residues long. V lost 8 bases and J 3 bases, leaving 8 bases between the germline ends. Germline V gene data show CDR1 as MNHEY and CDR2 as SVGAGI. This chain's CDR3 is CASGQFYEQYF. CDR3 bases: TGTGCCAGCGGACAGTTCTACGAGCAGTACTTC.

This clone was seen once. V is TRBV7-2 and J is TRBJ1-5; 9 nucleotides line up with TRBD1. CDR3 size: 14 residues. The ends lost 5 bases at V and 5 bases at J; junction bases unmatched: 4. Germline V gives CDR1 SGHTA, CDR2 FQGNSA. CDR3 sequence: CASSLDRGYQPQHF. The CDR3 DNA is TGTGCCAGCAGCCTAGACAGGGGGTATCAGCCCCAGCATTTT.

In this sample, this clone turned up once. The rearrangement links TRBV20-1 to TRBJ1-1, with 7 bases that match TRBD1. The CDR3 spans 14 residues. V shed 3 bases and J 3 bases; nucleotides not matched to a gene: 7. Per germline, CDR1 DFQATT and CDR2 SNEGSKA (reference sequence). In DNA, the CDR3 is TGCAGTGCTAGTCGACAGGGTCGAGACACTGAAGCTTTCTTT. This codes for CSASRQGRDTEAFF.

This chain links TRBV10-3 with TRBJ1-6, with a weak D call TRBD1 (5 bases). Germline CDR1 is ENHRY and CDR2 is SYGVKD. The length of the CDR3 is 16 residues. The germline V and J ends were trimmed by 3 bases and 9 bases, with 18 bases remaining between them. As DNA, the CDR3 is TGTGCCATCAGTGACAGGGTTGGATCGGATGGTTCACCCCTCCACTTT. Residues: CAISDRVGSDGSPLHF.

This sequence joins TRBV19 and TRBJ1-2; TRBD1 might be the D (5 bases). In germline, CDR1 is LNHDA, CDR2 SQIVND (reference sequence). Trimming removed 4 bases at V and 7 bases at J, with 10 bases between. CDR3 length equals 12 residues. CDR3 loop: CASSTGLSGYTF. The CDR3 DNA is TGTGCCAGTAGTACAGGGTTAAGTGGCTACACCTTC.

Of note for this clone: The sample has other DNA sequences that encode this CDR3 too. CDR3 DNA sequence: TGTGCCAGCAGCCTAGATCGACCTTTGGGCACCGGGGAGCTGTTTTTT. It specifies CASSLDRPLGTGELFF. The chain uses TRBV7-2 and TRBJ2-2; D unresolved. Trimming removed 5 bases at V and 4 bases at J, with 17 bases between. This CDR3 spans 16 amino acids. Germline V gene sequence: CDR1 SGHTA, CDR2 FQGNSA.

The chain uses TRBV24-1 and TRBJ2-2, with D perhaps matching TRBD2 (5 bases). This CDR3 region has 15 residues. V was shortened by 5 bases and J by 5 bases, with 14 bases between the two germline ends. Germline lookup yields CDR1 KGHDR and CDR2 SFDVKD. Here the CDR3 DNA reads TGTGCCACCAGTGCTGGAGGCATGATAACCGGGGAGCTGTTTTTT. Protein: CATSAGGMITGELFF.

This chain connects TRBV30 to TRBJ1-5; tentative D call: TRBD1 (5 bases). The germline V and J ends were trimmed by 1 base and 8 bases, with 15 bases remaining between them. The CDR3 loop spans 14 amino acids. CDR1 is GTSNPN and CDR2 is SVGIG in the germline V gene (reference sequence). In nucleotides, the CDR3 is TGTGCCTGGAGTGGCGAGGGGTCATGGAAGCCCCAGCATTTT. Translating gives CAWSGEGSWKPQHF. Variable domain in full (rest from reference TRBV30 and TRBJ1-5): SQTIHQWPATLVQPVGSPLSLECTVEGTSNPNLYWYRQAAGRGLQLLFYSVGIGQISSEVPQNLSASRPQDRQFILSSKKLLLSDSGFYLCAWSGEGSWKPQHFGDGTRLSIL.

J is TRBJ1-5 and V is TRBV28; D remains unclear. This CDR3 has 14 residues. Germline CDR1 MDHEN, CDR2 SYDVKM. V was trimmed by 1 base and J by 5 bases, leaving 9 bases between them. The CDR3 loop reads CASSLSTVYQPQHF. The CDR3, as DNA: TGTGCCAGCAGTTTATCAACGGTTTATCAGCCCCAGCATTTT.

The chain links TRBV6-5 to TRBJ1-1, with TRBD1 matching over 7 bases. CDR1 and CDR2 from the germline V gene are MNHEY and SVGAGI. The CDR3 has 15 amino acids. V dropped 5 bases and J dropped 0; count of bases not matched to a gene: 6. CDR3 nucleotides: TGTGCCAGCAGTCCCTTGGGACAGCTGAACACTGAAGCTTTCTTT. Encoded protein: CASSPLGQLNTEAFF.

The V and J genes are TRBV6-5 and TRBJ2-3, with TRBD2 matching 10 bases. V gave up 5 bases and J gave up 4 bases; unmatched junction bases: 6. The CDR3 extends over 15 amino acids. The germline V gene encodes CDR1 MNHEY and CDR2 SVGAGI. CDR3 sequence (DNA): TGTGCCAGCAGTCGTAGCGGGGGGATGGCAGATACGCAGTATTTT. Protein: CASSRSGGMADTQYF.